This TCR beta chain was recorded in a study of blood T cells in healthy people across ages. The CDR3 has 17 amino acids. Germline CDR1 MNHEY, CDR2 SMNVEV (reference sequence). V lost 7 bases to trimming and J lost 1 base, with 22 bases between them. With a J-beta primer mix and a sample-barcoded 5' primer, a second PCR ran about 7 to 12 cycles. A single record per CDR3 protein comes from TCRdb applying MiXCR to the 5' RACE reads. The sample has around 820,000 distinct CDR3 sequences, roughly 25% seen once. The sample holds a few counts of this clonotype. This sample was also put to use in a study of T cells of mothers and their children.

The sequence was obtained from a boy aged 5-17 years in good health. Sequenced input: blood. This sequence joins TRBV27 and TRBJ1-1; tentative D call: TRBD1 (5 bases). The DNA for the CDR3 is TGTGCCAGCATTAGATATCGGCCGGGGCGGAAGAACACTGAAGCTTTCTTT. Translating gives CASIRYRPGRKNTEAFF.